This section outlines one T cell receptor (beta chain) sequence together with its context. In its sample, this clonotype was seen a few times. No cognate antigen has been identified for it. No quality values exist for individual bases; no much larger clone is one base distant. The data were taken from a study of CD8 T cells in Susac syndrome (dated by TCRdb to about 2019). Some background on the complete study: Repertoire sequencing was used to test whether CD8+ T cell activation and differentiation in Susac syndrome was antigen driven.

CDR1 and CDR2 are drawn from the germline V gene: SGHTA, FQGNSA. The CDR3 numbers 13 residues from cysteine through phenylalanine. Only CDR3 DNA remains: 39 bases, in frame from the first base. V was cut back by 3 bases and J by 6 bases, leaving a gap of 10 bases between them. The research as a whole found: The study acknowledged that relatively few individuals were included in the TCR sequencing and HLA analysis.

RNA was extracted using the RNeasy kit, and about 0.5 to 1 microgram was reverse transcribed with random hexamers. The immunoSEQ multiplex PCR assay, which covers 54 Vbeta and 13 Jbeta segments, was used to amplify TCR beta CDR3 regions. Bias from PCR amplification was corrected by using a synthetic template baseline for primer optimization and for computational correction. The study's processing was this. Reads were annotated to V, D and J genes per IMGT and analyzed with immunoSEQ Analyzer, keeping only productive sequences. Clonality was calculated as one minus the Shannon entropy normalized by log2 of the number of productive unique sequences. For each patient and control, public and private clones were evaluated within the 100 most prevalent clones. A clone was defined as Susac-specific if it was absent from the healthy and MS cohorts, from around 960 published viral clones and from other ImmuneACCESS disease sequences. TCRdb reprocessing: public reads trimmed at Q25 with fastp, clones called with MiXCR, in-frame beta chains kept. Each entry is one CDR3 protein sequence, shown with its most common DNA and genes. Here the V and J calls rest on TCRdb's processing, not on the authors' analysis. The sample table contains 200,000 to 250,000 distinct CDR3 sequences; only one count was recorded for 85% to 95% of them. Of the sample, less than 0.075% falls within the top ten clones.

Peripheral blood CD8+ and CD4+ T cells from healthy donors, Susac syndrome patients and multiple sclerosis patients were profiled by high-throughput TCR beta sequencing. The multiple sclerosis controls were treatment-naive patients who had stable or active relapsing-remitting disease and met the revised McDonald criteria. Bulk CD8+ and CD4+ T cells were purified by magnetic negative isolation, whereas CD8+ TEMRA cells were enriched by FACS. Blood was collected in EDTA tubes and processed within 24 hours, with PBMCs isolated through density gradient centrifugation. PBMCs destined for TCR sequencing were cryopreserved in liquid nitrogen and later thawed in a 37 °C water bath. A purity of at least 90% was achieved for sorted or isolated CD4+, CD8+ and CD8+ TEMRA cells.

The chain is encoded by TRBV7-2 joined to TRBJ2-3, and possibly TRBD2, on 5 matching bases. This receptor was obtained from a human donor with multiple sclerosis. The sequenced sample was CD4+ T cells from PBMCs. The DNA is as follows: TGTGCCAGCAGCTTCCTAGCACGGGATACGCAGTATTTT. The encoded protein is CASSFLARDTQYF.